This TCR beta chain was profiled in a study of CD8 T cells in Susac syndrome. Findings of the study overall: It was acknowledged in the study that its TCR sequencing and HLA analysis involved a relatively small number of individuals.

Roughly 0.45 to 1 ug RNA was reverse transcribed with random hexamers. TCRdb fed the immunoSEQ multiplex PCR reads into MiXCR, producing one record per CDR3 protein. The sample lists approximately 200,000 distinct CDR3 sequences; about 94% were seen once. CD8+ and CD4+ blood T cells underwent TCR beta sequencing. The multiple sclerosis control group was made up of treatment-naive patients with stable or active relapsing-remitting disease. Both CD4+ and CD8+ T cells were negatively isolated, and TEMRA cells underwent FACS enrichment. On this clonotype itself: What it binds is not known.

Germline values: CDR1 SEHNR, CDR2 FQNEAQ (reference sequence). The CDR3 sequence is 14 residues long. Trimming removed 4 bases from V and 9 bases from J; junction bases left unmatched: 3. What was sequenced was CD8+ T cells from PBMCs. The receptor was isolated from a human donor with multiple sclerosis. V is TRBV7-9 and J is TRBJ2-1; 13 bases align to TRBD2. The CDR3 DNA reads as TGTGCCAGCAGCTCCGGGACTAGCGGGGCTGAGCAGTTCTTC. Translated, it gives CASSSGTSGAEQFF.